Listed below are T cell receptor beta chains from one sample, sequenced in a study of CD4 T cell repertoires in COVID-19. Their antigens remain unidentified. The protocol was immunoSEQ multiplex PCR, while the TCRdb copy is restricted to in-frame clones and leaves out a portion. Here the sample spans under 2,000 clones, around 15% being singletons. Sequencing was performed on memory CD4+ T cells, cultured in vitro, taken after recovery from COVID-19. These receptors all stem from a human donor who had COVID-19. CDR3s leave out the opening cysteine and the closing phenylalanine or tryptophan.

>TRBJ1-3|TRBV30
AWGTGNTIY
>TRBJ1-3|TRBV7-2
ASSLSRAGNTIY
>TRBJ2-5|TRBV7-8
ASSLGSGRAETQY
>TRBJ2-1|TRBV29-1
SVERTQGAEQF
>TRBJ1-2|TRBV5-4
ASLLDVPETYGYT
>TRBJ2-7|TRBV5-1
ASSSRLAGDEQY
>TRBJ2-6|TRBV19
ASSRGNPLSGANVLT
>TRBJ1-2|TRBV6-5
ASSYDRAPYGYT
>TRBJ2-5|TRBV7-2
ASSLGRGRLVETQY
>TRBJ2-7|TRBV7-2
ASSKSGGTSGRYEQY
>TRBJ2-2|TRBV5-5
ASSPARTSNTGELF
>TRBJ1-2|TRBV6-5
ASSPRGGSNYGYT
>TRBJ2-2|TRBV9
ASSTRDRSNTGELF
>TRBJ2-7|TRBV19
ASSIAGTGIYEQY
>TRBJ1-3|TRBV18
ASCESSGNTIY
>TRBJ1-2|TRBV7-8
ASSLDRGVGYT
>TRBJ2-2|TRBV27
ASSLRGRMNTGELF
>TRBJ1-1|TRBV13
ASSQKSRGTLNTEAF
>TRBJ1-2|TRBV6-4
ASRTGTGNYGYT
>TRBJ1-2|TRBV7-9
ASSLGSTPLGYT
>TRBJ1-3|TRBV6-5
ASKEGVFSGNTIY
>TRBJ1-3|TRBV5-1
ASSPRTERGNTIY
>TRBJ1-6|TRBV5-1
ASSLEGGGGAGNSPLH
>TRBJ1-2|TRBV11-2
ASSLVAGETNYGYT
>TRBJ1-1|TRBV11-2
ASSPNTNTEAF
>TRBJ1-5|TRBV6-6
ASRTRQKGWKLPQH
>TRBJ1-6|TRBV6-5
ASSYSGPDNSPLH
>TRBJ2-1|TRBV6-5
ASSTSGGALEQF
>TRBJ1-2|TRBV14
ASSSRPGGGYT
>TRBJ1-2|TRBV14
ASSPRQGALRGYT
>TRBJ2-2|TRBV7-2
ASSPRPGQSGGGELF
>TRBJ2-7|TRBV5-1
ASSLGTPQSYEQY
>TRBJ1-4|TRBV14
ASSLGDPSYGSLF
>TRBJ2-7|TRBV3-1/TRBV3-2
ASSQDLDRYEQY
>TRBJ2-7|TRBV3-1/TRBV3-2
ASKTGRGLGEQY
>TRBJ2-3|TRBV3-1/TRBV3-2
ASSLHERGNTDTQY
>TRBJ1-2|TRBV6-5
ATLTGTGFGYT
>TRBJ1-5|TRBV11-2
ASSLTGGGNQPQH
>TRBJ2-2|TRBV4-1
ASSQTTPVRTGELF
>TRBJ1-5|TRBV28
ASRRGTGGAQQPQH
>TRBJ1-2|TRBV7-7
ASSPHRQGSPT
>TRBJ2-3|TRBV9
ASSVAPSTDTQY
>TRBJ2-7|TRBV5-1
ASSLTSRGDLNREQY
>TRBJ2-5|TRBV7-6
ASSGRVGETQY
>TRBJ2-7|TRBV6-1
ASRIRQGSLGEQY
>TRBJ2-7|TRBV27
ASSPLGISSYEQY
>TRBJ1-1|TRBV12-5
ASGLTPGGAGNTEAF
>TRBJ2-3|TRBV5-1
ASSFWSPPSPTDTQY
>TRBJ2-3|TRBV7-2
ASSTGTSGRHYDTQY
>TRBJ2-3|TRBV5-1
ASSFGGAKDTQY